Shown below are 27 T cell receptor beta chains from a single sample sequenced in a study of response to subunit inactivated influenza vaccine (dated by TCRdb to 2016 to 2019). The protocol used for the library was RT-PCR. Sequencer: Illumina HiSeq 2500. The public sequencing data were trimmed at Q25 with fastp and processed into clonotypes with MiXCR by TCRdb, which kept only in-frame beta chains. Rows are combined by CDR3 protein, so each entry shows the most common genes and DNA. This sample gives about 800,000 distinct CDR3 sequences in total; about 20% of them show up just once. Roughly 10% of the sample lies in the top ten. Sequenced here: PBMCs from blood, sampled less than 6 days after vaccination. The receptors were sampled from a man aged 50-60 years who received an inactivated influenza vaccine. Donor details come from another sample of the same person, matched by shared clones.

This clonotype was seen a few times. The V and J genes are TRBV5-4 and TRBJ2-7; a weak D match, TRBD1 (6 bases). This CDR3 is built from 14 residues. Germline loops: CDR1 SGHNT, CDR2 YYREEE (reference sequence). V was shortened by 1 base and J by 2 bases, with 10 bases between the two germline ends. The CDR3 loop reads CASSLRDKTYEQYF. The CDR3 bases are TGTGCCAGCAGCTTGAGGGACAAGACCTACGAGCAGTACTTC.

This chain links TRBV28 with TRBJ2-1; 7 nucleotides agree with TRBD2. Germline trimming cut 6 bases from V and 0 bases from J; bases unmatched to any gene: 11. CDR3 size: 17 residues. Germline CDR1 reads MDHEN; CDR2 reads SYDVKM. CDR3 DNA: TGTGCCAGCAGCCAGCCCGGGACTACCAGCTCCTACAATGAGCAGTTCTTC. It translates to CASSQPGTTSSYNEQFF.

In this sample, this clonotype turned up a few times. V is TRBV16 and J is TRBJ2-1, with TRBD2 as a possible D gene (5 bases). Germline V lookup: CDR1 KGHSY, CDR2 FQNENV. With 0 bases removed from V and 8 bases from J, the gap between germline ends came to 14 bases. The CDR3 is 15 amino acids. CDR3 sequence reads: CASSQSSLARDEQFF. The CDR3 DNA reads as TGTGCCAGCAGCCAATCTAGCCTAGCACGTGATGAGCAGTTCTTC.

CDR3 loop: CSVSTGWSSGANVLTF. CDR3 in DNA: TGCAGCGTCTCGACAGGGTGGAGCTCTGGGGCCAACGTCCTGACTTTC. The V call is TRBV29-1, the J call TRBJ2-6; TRBD1 agrees at 7 bases. The CDR3 consists of 16 residues. The V segment lost 6 bases and the J segment 0 bases; nucleotides outside the gene matches: 8. Germline V gene sequence: CDR1 SQVTM, CDR2 ANQGSEA.

On this clonotype itself: Germline is not matched at one junction end, which may reflect a read error. The V call is TRBV12-3 or TRBV12-4, the J call TRBJ1-5, with unresolved D. The CDR3 has 12 amino acids. CDR3 loop: CASRLGSQPQHF. The CDR3, as DNA: TGTGCCAGCAGGTTAGGGAGCCAGCCCCAGCATTTT.

This clonotype appeared a few times. The genes are TRBV5-6 and TRBJ1-4; D may be TRBD1 (6 bases). This CDR3 spans 15 amino acids. Germline V lookup: CDR1 SGHDT, CDR2 YYEEEE. The V end was cut by 4 bases, the J end by 4 bases, with 14 bases between. This CDR3 reads CASSGPRGLNEKLFF. CDR3 DNA sequence: TGTGCCAGCAGCGGACCTCGGGGGCTTAATGAAAAACTGTTTTTT.

This clonotype appeared a few times. The chain recombines TRBV4-3 with TRBJ1-2; the D gene is possibly TRBD1 (5 bases). Germline CDR1 is LGHNA and CDR2 is YSLEER. Trimming cost V 4 bases and J 7 bases, with 13 bases left between them. This CDR3 is 13 amino acids long. CDR3 nucleotide sequence: TGCGCCAGCAGCCGCGTGACAGTCGGTGGCTACACCTTC. Amino acids: CASSRVTVGGYTF.

In this sample, this clonotype turned up a few times. This chain joins TRBV20-1 and TRBJ2-2; D uncertain. The length of the CDR3 is 13 residues. The V end was cut by 0 bases, the J end by 5 bases, with 7 bases between. Per germline, CDR1 DFQATT and CDR2 SNEGSKA (reference sequence). Here the CDR3 DNA reads TGCAGTGCTAGAGAAGTAAGGACCGGGGAGCTGTTTTTT. It is translated as CSAREVRTGELFF.

The chain joins TRBV6-5 to TRBJ1-6; no definite D call. The CDR3 has 17 residues. The V gene's germline CDR1 is MNHEY and CDR2 SVGAGI. V shed 0 bases and J shed 0 bases, with 9 bases lying between them. CDR3 DNA: TGTGCCAGCAGTTACTCCGTGGGAAGCTCCTATAATTCACCCCTCCACTTT. Translation gives CASSYSVGSSYNSPLHF.

This clonotype was seen more than once but under ten times. The V and J genes are TRBV20-1 and TRBJ2-3; 10 nucleotides match TRBD2. The CDR3 spans 17 residues. The V segment lost 6 bases and the J segment 1 base; nucleotides outside the gene matches: 13. Germline CDR1 is DFQATT and CDR2 is SNEGSKA (reference sequence). CDR3 protein: CSAGGLADFTGTDTQYF. Written as DNA, the CDR3 is TGCAGTGCCGGAGGACTAGCGGACTTTACGGGCACAGATACGCAGTATTTT.

The chain combines TRBV7-6 with TRBJ2-3, with D unclear. The germline CDR1 and CDR2 sequences are SGHVS and FNYEAQ. The CDR3 runs to 14 residues. Trimming left V 1 base short and J 3 bases short, with 8 bases between. CDR3 amino acids: CASSLGMSTDTQYF. The CDR3 DNA reads as TGTGCCAGCAGCTTAGGGATGAGTACAGATACGCAGTATTTT.

CDR3 sequence: CASSSPEGRRGYEQYF. DNA for the CDR3: TGTGCCAGCAGCTCCCCAGAGGGGCGGCGGGGCTACGAGCAGTACTTC. The rearrangement links TRBV7-9 to TRBJ2-7; weak D call: TRBD2 (6 bases). V was cut by 4 bases and J by 3 bases, with 19 bases left in between. CDR1 and CDR2 from the germline V gene are SEHNR and FQNEAQ (reference sequence). The CDR3 loop spans 16 amino acids.

The sample holds a few counts of this clonotype. The chain recombines TRBV15 with TRBJ2-1, with TRBD2 identical over 7 bases. V lost 1 base to trimming and J lost 3 bases; unmatched junction nucleotides: 3. This CDR3 comprises 15 residues. CDR1 is LNHNV and CDR2 is YYDKDF in the germline V gene (reference sequence). The CDR3 DNA is TGTGCCACCAGCAGAGTGGGCGGGAGCTACAATGAGCAGTTCTTC. Translating gives CATSRVGGSYNEQFF.

The chain recombines TRBV7-2 with TRBJ1-5, with a possible D match to TRBD1 (5 bases). This CDR3 spans 16 amino acids. Germline V gene data show CDR1 as SGHTA and CDR2 as FQGNSA. The ends were cut back, 5 bases at V and 4 bases at J, with 18 bases in the middle. DNA of the CDR3: TGTGCCAGCAGCGAAATTGCCGGGCCAGGGAATCAGCCCCAGCATTTT. Protein product: CASSEIAGPGNQPQHF.

This chain joins TRBV15 and TRBJ1-5; D gene uncertain. The CDR3 is 15 amino acids. V gave up 2 bases and J gave up 0 bases, with 8 bases separating them. Per the germline V gene, CDR1 is LNHNV and CDR2 is YYDKDF (reference sequence). CDR3 in amino acids: CATSRHHYSNQPQHF. The CDR3 DNA reads TGTGCCACCAGCAGACACCATTATAGCAATCAGCCCCAGCATTTT.

This rearrangement joins TRBV6-2 or TRBV6-3 to TRBJ2-6, with 9 bases identical to TRBD1. V lost 7 bases, J lost 0 bases, and 7 bases stayed unmatched. Germline CDR1 reads MNHEY; CDR2 reads SVGEGT. This CDR3 region has 17 residues. CDR3 in amino acids: CASISDRGDSGANVLTF. The CDR3 nucleotides are TGTGCCAGCATCTCCGACAGGGGGGACTCTGGGGCCAACGTCCTGACTTTC.

J is TRBJ2-4 and V is TRBV4-2; TRBD2 matches 10 bases. Germline CDR1 LGHNA, CDR2 YNFKEQ. The V gene end was trimmed by 4 bases and the J gene end by 8 bases; junction bases not matched to a gene: 5. This CDR3 has 14 amino acids. The DNA for the CDR3 is TGTGCCAGCAGCCCTCTAGCGGGAGTGGACATTCAGTACTTC. Protein: CASSPLAGVDIQYF.

In this sample, this clonotype turned up a few times. The chain carries TRBV25-1 and TRBJ2-5; 7 bases agree with TRBD2. With 5 bases clipped from V and 6 bases from J, the junction kept 9 bases outside the gene matches. The CDR3 length is 14 residues. Germline loops: CDR1 MGHDK, CDR2 SYGVNS. The CDR3 spells CASSPSGNEKTQYF. The CDR3 DNA reads TGTGCCAGCAGTCCAAGCGGGAACGAAAAGACCCAGTACTTC.

This chain connects TRBV29-1 to TRBJ2-2, with 10 bases aligning to TRBD1. V lost 7 bases to trimming and J lost 7 bases; unmatched junction nucleotides: 9. The CDR3 has 14 amino acids. CDR1 SQVTM and CDR2 ANQGSEA come from the germline V gene. CDR3 in amino acids: CSGYDRGQGGELFF. The CDR3 DNA reads as TGCAGCGGATATGACAGGGGGCAAGGCGGGGAGCTGTTTTTT.

Only a few counts were recorded for this clonotype. This chain joins TRBV14 and TRBJ2-1, with D tentatively TRBD1 or TRBD2 (5 bases each). The V end lost 0 bases, the J end lost 4 bases, and 10 bases lay between the germline ends. The CDR3 sequence is 15 residues long. Looked up from germline, CDR1 is SGHDN and CDR2 is FVKESK. The CDR3 here is CASSQEGRNYNEQFF. CDR3 nucleotides: TGTGCCAGCAGCCAAGAGGGACGGAATTACAATGAGCAGTTCTTC. The complete variable domain, with remaining parts taken from reference TRBV14 and TRBJ2-1, reads EAGVTQFPSHSVIEKGQTVTLRCDPISGHDNLYWYRRVMGKEIKFLLHFVKESKQDESGMPNNRFLAERTGGTYSTLKVQPAELEDSGVYFCASSQEGRNYNEQFFGPGTRLTVL.

This clonotype was observed at least ten times. This rearrangement joins TRBV29-1 to TRBJ2-7; no definite D call. Trimming stripped 4 bases from V and 4 bases from J, with 11 bases between. The V gene's germline CDR1 is SQVTM and CDR2 ANQGSEA. The CDR3 length is 12 residues. The CDR3 protein is CSVAASVYEQYF. CDR3 nucleotides: TGCAGCGTTGCGGCTAGTGTTTACGAGCAGTACTTC.

This clonotype was picked up a small number of times. The chain employs TRBV20-1 and TRBJ2-7; D unresolved. Trimming took 6 bases from V and 7 from J, leaving 16 bases between them. The CDR3 consists of 12 residues. In germline, CDR1 is DFQATT, CDR2 SNEGSKA (reference sequence). The CDR3 coding sequence is TGCAGTGCCTATGACCACGTCGGGGAGCAGTACTTC. This encodes CSAYDHVGEQYF.

V usage is TRBV20-1 and J usage is TRBJ1-5, with D hard to call. V was trimmed by 1 base and J by 2 bases, leaving 6 bases between them. Germline assignment: CDR1 DFQATT and CDR2 SNEGSKA (reference sequence). CDR3 length: 13 amino acids. CDR3 sequence: CSARGVRNQPQHF. As DNA, the CDR3 is TGCAGTGCTAGAGGGGTTCGCAATCAGCCCCAGCATTTT.

This clonotype appeared many times. The chain carries TRBV7-8 and TRBJ2-7; D might be TRBD1 (6 bases). CDR3 length: 16 amino acids. V was trimmed by 0 bases and J by 2 bases, leaving 14 bases between them. In germline, CDR1 is SGHVS, CDR2 FQNEAQ. The CDR3 loop reads CASSLAGGYRAYEQYF. The CDR3 DNA reads TGTGCCAGCAGCTTAGCGGGCGGCTACAGGGCCTACGAGCAGTACTTC.

There are a few counts of this clonotype. The V and J genes are TRBV5-1 and TRBJ2-1, with 11 bases matching TRBD2. Germline values: CDR1 SGHRS, CDR2 YFSETQ. The CDR3 covers 15 residues. V was pared by 3 bases and J by 5 bases, with 4 bases of the junction left unmatched. CDR3 protein: CASSYSGRANNEQFF. The DNA for the CDR3 is TGCGCCAGCAGCTATAGCGGGAGGGCCAACAATGAGCAGTTCTTC. The full variable domain, completed using reference TRBV5-1 and TRBJ2-1, is KAGVTQTPRYLIKTRGQQVTLSCSPISGHRSVSWYQQTPGQGLQFLFEYFSETQRNKGNFPGRFSGRQFSNSRSEMNVSTLELGDSALYLCASSYSGRANNEQFFGPGTRLTVL.

This clonotype was observed many times. This chain uses TRBV5-1 with TRBJ2-7; the match to TRBD1 covers 9 bases. Per the germline V gene, CDR1 is SGHRS and CDR2 is YFSETQ. V dropped 4 bases and J dropped 5; count of bases not matched to a gene: 4. CDR3 length: 13 amino acids. Here the CDR3 reads CASSLRDRDEQYF. The CDR3 DNA reads as TGCGCCAGCAGCCTCCGGGACAGGGACGAGCAGTACTTC.

The chain combines TRBV20-1 with TRBJ1-1, with no clear D. The CDR3 is made up of 12 amino acids. The V gene lost 4 bases and the J gene lost 1 base, with 7 bases spanning the gap. CDR1 and CDR2 from the germline V gene are DFQATT and SNEGSKA (reference sequence). CDR3 sequence (DNA): TGCAGTGCTATAAAGGGGAACACTGAAGCTTTCTTT. Protein product: CSAIKGNTEAFF.